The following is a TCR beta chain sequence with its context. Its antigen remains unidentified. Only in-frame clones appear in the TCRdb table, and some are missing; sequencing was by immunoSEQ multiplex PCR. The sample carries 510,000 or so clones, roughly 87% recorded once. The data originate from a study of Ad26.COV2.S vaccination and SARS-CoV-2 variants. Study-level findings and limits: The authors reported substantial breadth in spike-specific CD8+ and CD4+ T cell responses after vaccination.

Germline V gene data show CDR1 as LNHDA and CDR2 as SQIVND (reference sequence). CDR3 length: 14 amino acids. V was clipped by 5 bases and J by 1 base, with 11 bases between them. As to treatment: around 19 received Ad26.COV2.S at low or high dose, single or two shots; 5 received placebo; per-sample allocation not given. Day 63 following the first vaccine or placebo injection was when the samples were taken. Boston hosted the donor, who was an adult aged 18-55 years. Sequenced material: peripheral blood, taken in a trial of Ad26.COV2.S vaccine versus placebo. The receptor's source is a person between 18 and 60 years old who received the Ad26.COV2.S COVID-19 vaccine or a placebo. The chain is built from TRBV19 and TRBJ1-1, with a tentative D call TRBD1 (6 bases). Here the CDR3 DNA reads TGTGCCAGTAGTTCCCAACAGGGGAACACTGAAGCTTTCTTT. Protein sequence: CASSSQQGNTEAFF.